The following is a TCR beta chain sequence with its context. This entry comes from a study of identical twins. CDR1 and CDR2 from the germline V gene are MNHNS and SASEGT. The CDR3 loop spans 14 amino acids. The V segment lost 6 bases and the J segment 3 bases; nucleotides outside the gene matches: 7. TCRdb recomputed calls from the 5' RACE reads with MiXCR, one row per CDR3 protein. The repertoire has 430,000 or so distinct CDR3 sequences, about 24% of them found once; the top ten carry about 2.7%. A further study also used this sample, focusing on T cells expressing NK-cell markers. In that study: Dominant NKG2C+ clonotypes in a handful of donors made up about 1.0-7.0% of CD8+ T cells.

This TCR came from a woman in her late teens or twenties in good health. This chain uses TRBV6-1 with TRBJ2-7, with 8 bases lining up with TRBD2. Source material: CD4+ T cells sorted from blood. The CDR3 sequence: CASRSTSASYEQYF. CDR3 sequence (DNA): TGTGCCAGCAGGTCGACTAGCGCCAGCTACGAGCAGTACTTC.